This entry is about one T cell receptor (beta chain). Its target antigen remains unknown. Per-nucleotide qualities are absent, and no much larger clonotype sits a single base away. These data belong to a study of blood T cell repertoires in COVID-19 (dated by TCRdb to the early 2020s). About the study as a whole: Samples covering the acute and convalescent phases of COVID-19 were provided by collaborators in the United States, Italy and Spain. The material from the prospective study consisted of cDNA or gDNA derived from T cells, B-cell-depleted T cells, or PBMCs. Deeply sampled blood TCRbeta repertoires from subjects exposed to, actively infected with, or recovered from COVID-19 were included in the dataset. The repertoires were released in a freely available public database meant as a resource for research on the immune response to SARS-CoV-2. The samples were drawn from two sources: the first 160 participants of the ongoing ImmuneRACE study, and 1,000 to 1,500 subjects contributed by 6 global collaborators. Sample metadata almost always included a de-identified subject ID, COVID-19 status, age in years and sex. HLA class I and class II types, where available, came from metadata supplied by the sample provider rather than from assay-based typing.

The germline V gene provides CDR1 MGHRA and CDR2 YSYEKL. Trimming leaves V shorter by 1 base and J shorter by 1 base, with the junction holding 8 bases beyond the gene matches. The CDR3 goes from the cysteine to the phenylalanine over 17 residues. The CDR3 DNA has 51 bases and is translated from base 1. One collaborating source in Seattle enrolled patients during active infection and followed them longitudinally through the course of disease. Each collaborating institution followed its own protocols to collect whole blood in K2EDTA tubes. For TCRbeta analysis, collaborator samples were shipped as frozen whole blood, as isolated PBMCs, or as DNA extracted from either sample type. TCRbeta CDR3 regions were amplified from genomic DNA by means of the immunoSEQ Assay, a bias-controlled multiplex PCR. On the authors' methods: Within the assay, amplification of reference gene primers was used to estimate how many nucleated cells each sample contained. To quantify the absolute abundance of each unique TCRbeta CDR3 rearrangement, sequence reads were collapsed and filtered. Productive Simpson clonality was computed per sample as the square root of Simpson's diversity index over productive rearrangements. This is the immuneACCESS table as TCRdb keeps it, with only in-frame sequences that have V and J called. A part of the clones is gone; compared with another copy, unresolved V genes explain less than half, and the rest is unexplained. The V and J calls and clone size come from that table; D and trimming were worked out from the DNA. In all, the sample holds some 230,000 clones, and about 85% of those were seen once. About 10% of the sample is held by the ten biggest clonotypes.

Results the study describes overall, beyond this receptor: Clinical and demographic metadata were provided uncurated, with the amount varying by source and participant.

Here the chain combines TRBV4-1 and TRBJ2-3, and 7 junction bases match TRBD1. The clonotype was recovered from a woman between 50 and 59 years old with COVID-19, enrolled during active disease. The sequenced sample was peripheral blood. The CDR3 reads CASSQVFLGQGTDTQYF. The nucleotides are TGCGCCAGCAGCCAAGTCTTTCTTGGACAGGGCACAGATACGCAGTATTTT.